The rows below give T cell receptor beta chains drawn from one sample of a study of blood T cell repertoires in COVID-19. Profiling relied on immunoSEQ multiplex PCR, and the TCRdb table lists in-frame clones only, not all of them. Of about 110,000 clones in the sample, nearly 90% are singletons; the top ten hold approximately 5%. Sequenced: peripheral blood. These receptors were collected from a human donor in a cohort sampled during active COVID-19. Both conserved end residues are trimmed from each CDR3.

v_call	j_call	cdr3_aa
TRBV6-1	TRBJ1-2	ASSEVGRSPGYT
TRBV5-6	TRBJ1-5	ASQRGTGSWNQPQH
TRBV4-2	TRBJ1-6	ASSAPGGATGGNSPLH
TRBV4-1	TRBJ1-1	ASSQEAGNTEAF
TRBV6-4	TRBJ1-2	ASRAEDRLGYT
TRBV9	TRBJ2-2	ASSARTGGTGELF
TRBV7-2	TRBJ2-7	ASSVSGTGPSYEQY
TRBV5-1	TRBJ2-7	ASSFGGREYEQY
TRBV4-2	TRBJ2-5	ASSRTTQETQY
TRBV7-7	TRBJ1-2	ASSLTPGREDGYT
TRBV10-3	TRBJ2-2	AISEWGQANTGELF
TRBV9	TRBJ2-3	ASSVGGSADTQY
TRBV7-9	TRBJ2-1	AGSWGGRGIEQF
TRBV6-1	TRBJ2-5	ASSERERETQY
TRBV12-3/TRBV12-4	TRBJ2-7	ASSPITGNEQY
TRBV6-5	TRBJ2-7	ASKRDLSYEQY
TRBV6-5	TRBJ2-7	ASSFFRGASYEQY
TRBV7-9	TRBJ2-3	ASSSYPSGGAPDTQY
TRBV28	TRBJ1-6	ASRKGTRYNSPFH
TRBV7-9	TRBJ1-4	ASSNTGWRGAEGEKLF
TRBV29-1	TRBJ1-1	SVLAPLMNTEAF
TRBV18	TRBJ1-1	ASSLSGEGATEAF
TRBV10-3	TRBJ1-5	AIGEGNQPQH
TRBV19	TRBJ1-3	ASTAGTSGNTIY
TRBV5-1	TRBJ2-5	ASSFMETQY
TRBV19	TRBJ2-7	ASSTVVGTVSYEQY
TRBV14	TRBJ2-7	ASSPLDRERSTYEQY
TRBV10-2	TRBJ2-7	ASRTDSNRIYEQY
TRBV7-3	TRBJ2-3	ASSFSGSTDTQY
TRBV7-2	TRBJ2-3	ASSSTERTNTDTQY
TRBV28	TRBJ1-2	ASSLLAGYGYT
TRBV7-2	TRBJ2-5	ASSLRLAGKETQY